These 19 T cell receptor beta chains were sequenced from one sample in a study of read filtering for tumor transcriptome and immune sequencing. The library was built from about 400 ng RNA with molecular barcoded adaptors for alpha/delta and beta/gamma chains. TCRdb passed the reads through MiXCR, listing each CDR3 protein once. Among 62,000 or so distinct CDR3 sequences listed, about 14% were seen once. The specimen was a population of CD138-negative cells sorted from bone marrow. These receptors all come from a donor at least 40 years old with multiple myeloma.

This clonotype was counted a single time. This chain uses TRBV7-2 with TRBJ2-3, with D perhaps matching TRBD2 (5 bases). CDR1 SGHTA and CDR2 FQGNSA come from the germline V gene. There are 13 residues in the CDR3. Trimming took off 6 bases at V and 4 bases at J, with 11 bases between the two ends. CDR3 bases: TGTGCCAGCAGTCATTGGGGAGCAGATACGCAGTATTTT. Protein sequence: CASSHWGADTQYF.

This clonotype was observed at least ten times. The rearrangement joins TRBV20-1 to TRBJ2-1; D gene ambiguous. CDR3 length: 15 amino acids. Per the germline V gene, CDR1 is DFQATT and CDR2 is SNEGSKA (reference sequence). Trimming stripped 0 bases from V and 2 bases from J, with 11 bases between. The CDR3 loop is CSARDLGRAYNEQFF. The CDR3 coding sequence is TGCAGTGCTAGAGATCTGGGCCGAGCCTACAATGAGCAGTTCTTC.

There are a few counts of this clonotype. The gene calls are TRBV29-1 and TRBJ1-2; weak D call: TRBD1 (6 bases). The CDR3 has 13 residues. The ends were cut back, 5 bases at V and 4 bases at J, with 14 bases in the middle. CDR1 SQVTM and CDR2 ANQGSEA come from the germline V gene. The DNA of the CDR3 is TGCAGCGTTTCGTCGCGGACAGCCTATGGCTACACCTTC. Protein: CSVSSRTAYGYTF.

This clonotype was observed many times. This chain connects TRBV6-6 to TRBJ2-1; D may correspond to TRBD1 or TRBD2 (6 bases each). Trimming took 2 bases from V and 4 from J, leaving 15 bases between them. Germline-derived CDR1 and CDR2 are MNHNY and SVGAGI (reference sequence). This CDR3 comprises 16 residues. CDR3 sequence: CASSYGGQGRYNEQFF. CDR3 sequence (DNA): TGTGCCAGCAGTTACGGGGGGCAGGGTCGATACAATGAGCAGTTCTTC.

This clonotype has at least ten counts. This chain links TRBV12-3 or TRBV12-4 with TRBJ1-5; possibly TRBD1 for D (5 bases). Trimming removed 0 bases at V and 6 bases at J, with 6 bases between. This CDR3 has 13 residues. CDR3 protein: CASSLAGTQPQHF. The CDR3 DNA follows: TGTGCCAGCAGTTTAGCAGGGACTCAGCCCCAGCATTTT.

This clonotype was recorded at least ten times. The chain employs TRBV5-1 and TRBJ1-2; 10 positions match TRBD1. Per the germline V gene, CDR1 is SGHRS and CDR2 is YFSETQ. CDR3 length: 15 amino acids. V lost 4 bases and J lost 8; bases outside the gene matches: 11. CDR3: CASSPLRGTGDGYTF. For the CDR3, the DNA is TGCGCCAGCAGCCCACTACGCGGGACAGGGGACGGCTACACCTTC.

This clonotype has only a few counts. The chain joins TRBV6-2 or TRBV6-3 to TRBJ1-1; no reliable D call. The V gene lost 4 bases and the J gene lost 0 bases, with 9 bases spanning the gap. Germline CDR1 MNHEY, CDR2 SVGEGT. There are 14 residues in the CDR3. The CDR3: CASSSAGMNTEAFF. The CDR3 coding sequence is TGTGCCAGCAGTTCCGCGGGGATGAACACTGAAGCTTTCTTT.

Turning to this clonotype: The junction departs from germline at one end; a sequencing error may be responsible. The rearrangement joins TRBV6-5 to TRBJ1-2; D ambiguous. Germline V CDR1 and CDR2: MNHEY, SVGAGI. The CDR3 is 12 amino acids. CDR3 bases: TGTGCCAGCAGAACAGCCATCTATGGCCACACCTTC. It encodes CASRTAIYGHTF.

This chain uses TRBV6-1 with TRBJ2-7; 15 bases line up with TRBD2. V shed 5 bases, J shed 3 bases, and the junction held 14 bases outside the gene matches. CDR3 length: 19 residues. Germline-derived CDR1 and CDR2 are MNHNS and SASEGT. The CDR3 DNA sequence: TGTGCCAGCAGTACCCGGACCGGGACTAGCGGGAGGACCCTCTACGAGCAGTACTTC. This sequence encodes CASSTRTGTSGRTLYEQYF.

This clonotype was seen many times. V is TRBV19 and J is TRBJ2-1; D is possibly TRBD2 (6 bases). The CDR3 loop spans 14 amino acids. Germline loops: CDR1 LNHDA, CDR2 SQIVND (reference sequence). V gave up 7 bases and J gave up 8 bases, with 18 bases separating them. The CDR3 reads CASTSEGQWDEQFF. DNA of the CDR3: TGTGCCAGTACTAGCGAGGGGCAGTGGGATGAGCAGTTCTTC.

The rearrangement uses TRBV20-1 and TRBJ1-5; D is undetermined. CDR1 DFQATT and CDR2 SNEGSKA come from the germline V gene (reference sequence). CDR3 length: 14 amino acids. V dropped 2 bases and J dropped 0 bases, with 8 bases sitting between them. The CDR3 nucleotides are TGCAGTGCTAGATCGGGTTATAGCAATCAGCCCCAGCATTTT. It specifies CSARSGYSNQPQHF.

This clonotype was seen many times. J is TRBJ2-1 and V is TRBV7-9; 8 positions agree with TRBD1. CDR1 and CDR2 from the germline V gene are SEHNR and FQNEAQ (reference sequence). This CDR3 is built from 16 residues. The V segment lost 5 bases and the J segment 0 bases; nucleotides outside the gene matches: 6. Here the CDR3 reads CASSPRTGSSYNEQFF. The CDR3 DNA reads TGTGCCAGCAGCCCTCGGACAGGGAGCTCCTACAATGAGCAGTTCTTC.

The sample holds many counts of this clonotype. As DNA, the CDR3 is TGTGCCAGCAGAAACCGGGACAGATCTGTCCCTGGGGCCAACGTCCTGACTTTC. As protein: CASRNRDRSVPGANVLTF. J is TRBJ2-6 and V is TRBV6-1; 7 positions match TRBD1. The CDR3 sequence is 18 residues long. Germline-derived CDR1 and CDR2 are MNHNS and SASEGT. After removal of 6 bases from V and 2 bases from J, the junction contained 13 bases not matched to a gene.

The table lists this clonotype with many counts. J is TRBJ2-3 and V is TRBV20-1, with 9 nucleotides matching TRBD2. This CDR3 has 13 residues. Germline lookup yields CDR1 DFQATT and CDR2 SNEGSKA (reference sequence). J was trimmed by 1 base and V by 5 bases; bases with no gene match: 1. The CDR3 DNA sequence: TGCAGTGCTGCGGGGGGGGGCACAGATACGCAGTATTTT. Translation gives CSAAGGGTDTQYF.

This clonotype occurred a few times. At one end the junction does not follow the germline gene, possibly because of a read error. The rearrangement uses TRBV4-3 and TRBJ2-1, with 11 bases fitting TRBD2. The CDR3 is 16 amino acids. Germline CDR1 LGHNA, CDR2 YSLEER. CDR3 residues: CASSQETSGSLNGQFF. CDR3 DNA sequence: TGCGCCAGCAGCCAAGAAACTAGCGGGAGTCTAAATGGGCAGTTCTTC.

In regard to this clonotype: The junction shows a germline mismatch at one end, possibly a read error. The chain carries TRBV6-2 or TRBV6-3 and TRBJ2-1; tentative D call: TRBD2 (5 bases). This CDR3 comprises 13 residues. Germline assignment: CDR1 MNHEY and CDR2 SVGEGT. The CDR3, as DNA: TGTGCCAGCAGTAATCTAGGACTGGGCGAGCAGTTATTC. Its protein product is CASSNLGLGEQLF.

The V call is TRBV29-1, the J call TRBJ2-7, with D unresolved. Germline V gene data show CDR1 as SQVTM and CDR2 as ANQGSEA. The V end was cut by 3 bases, the J end by 2 bases, with 8 bases between. The CDR3 spans 12 residues. The CDR3 nucleotides are TGCAGCGTTGAGGAACGGACCTACGAGCAGTACTTC. Amino acid sequence: CSVEERTYEQYF.

This clonotype has more than one count but fewer than ten. This is likely an artifact of a read error, given a far larger clone one base away. The chain carries TRBV27 and TRBJ2-1; D gene unclear. V was cut by 5 bases and J by 10 bases, with 18 bases left in between. CDR1 is MNHEY and CDR2 is SMNVEV in the germline V gene (reference sequence). The length of the CDR3 is 14 residues. CDR3 coding DNA: TGTGCCAGCAGTGGGGAACTGACTTCCTACGAGCAGTTCTTC. It specifies CASSGELTSYEQFF.

This clonotype was picked up many times. The CDR3 loop is CASSQEPGGSSYNEQFF. CDR3 DNA: TGCGCCAGCAGCCAAGAACCCGGAGGGAGCTCCTACAATGAGCAGTTCTTC. V usage is TRBV4-1 and J usage is TRBJ2-1; tentatively, D is TRBD2 (6 bases). CDR1 is MGHRA and CDR2 is YSYEKL in the germline V gene. The germline V and J ends were trimmed by 0 bases and 0 bases, with 12 bases remaining between them. The CDR3 has 17 residues.